This record looks at one TCR beta chain sequence and its context. This clone's antigen is unknown. No much larger clone exists at a distance of one base, and base qualities are not known. The CDR3 regions of human TCRbeta chains were analyzed by immunosequencing. In the paper's pipeline: TCRs in the repertoires were compared against a reference library of SARS-CoV-2-specific TCRs that had been generated with the MIRA antigen-specificity platform. Breadth was defined as the fraction of unique TCRs that were SARS-CoV-2-associated. Depth was defined as the fraction of total T cells that were SARS-CoV-2-associated. Using the MIRA data, every spike-specific TCR was mapped to the spike region that the TCR reacted to and assigned to either a CD4 or a CD8 class. Log10-transformed breadth and depth values were compared by one-way ANOVA with Sidak's multiple comparisons tests. TCRdb took over this immuneACCESS table, retaining in-frame rearrangements with V and J assigned. Such tables are incomplete; in checked studies, under half of the missing clones stem from an unresolved V gene, and the remainder is unexplained. Clonal size and the V and J genes are those of that table, whereas D and trimming came from the DNA. For this sample there are approximately 120,000 clones; roughly 86% appear just once. The leading ten clones occupy 9.5% to 15% of the sample.

The sample's time point label, decoded: baseline before first vaccination. The treatment or condition label of this sample denotes: meningococcal conjugate vaccine given as trial control. Samples from vaccinated people were obtained from the UK trials COV001 and COV002, which included a single-blind randomized controlled phase 2/3 trial of AZD1222 (ChAdOx1 nCoV-19) in healthy adults. For TCRbeta chain sequencing, PBMC samples were collected from trial participants at day 0 and at day 28 after the second dose. The germline V gene provides CDR1 SGHTA and CDR2 FQGNSA. The CDR3 runs 14 residues from the cysteine to the phenylalanine. Kept here is only the CDR3 DNA, which spans 42 bases and is read in frame from base 1. Deletion took 1 base off V and 5 bases off J, with a span of 11 bases between the germline ends. The sample comes from a study of T cell responses to AZD1222 COVID-19 vaccine (dated by TCRdb to about 2021). In terms of the full investigation: A total of just over 230 trial participants underwent TCR sequencing, of whom roughly 210 had received two doses of AZD1222 and about 26 had received two doses of the MenACWY control vaccine. Enrollment into the trials was organized by age into subgroups of 18-55, 56-69 and 70-plus years, and those subgroups contained 148, 28 and 57 TCR-sequenced participants, respectively. Paper-wide results and their limitations: A significant rise in spike-specific TCR breadth and depth was observed after two AZD1222 doses relative to day 0 and relative to MenACWY recipients. Conclusions about previously exposed vaccinees are limited because only a handful of AZD1222 recipients were SARS-CoV-2 seropositive at baseline. Participants were mostly white British and included more females than males, and it was suggested by the authors that clonal diversity may have been underestimated. The 56-69-year group was small, and its depth increase did not reach significance, likely because of low power. The whole spike protein was spanned by vaccine-associated CD4 TCRs, and dominant responses were seen in regions 160-218 and 743-854. Because no samples from the day 14 peak response were available, repertoires could be characterized only after the peak T cell response. Epitopes outside the regions mutated in the B.1.351 and B.1.1.7 variants were reportedly recognized by nearly half of the unique spike-specific TCRs.

This receptor was identified in an adult in good health. The sample was peripheral blood, taken on day 0 of MenACWY control vaccination. The chain was built from TRBV7-2 and TRBJ2-5, with the D gene call left open. The CDR3 amino acid sequence is: CASSLVASPETQYF. The DNA sequence reads TGTGCCAGCAGCTTAGTGGCCTCTCCGGAGACCCAGTACTTC.